This paragraph covers one TCR beta chain sequence. This clonotype was counted a few times. The antigen it binds to is not known. Base qualities are missing; no much larger clone stands one base away. This entry is derived from a study of T-cell reconstitution after alpha-beta-depleted transplantation in children (dated by TCRdb to the mid-2010s). Study-wide context: The study quantitatively tracked T-cell immune reconstitution after TCRalphabeta/CD19-depleted allogeneic hematopoietic cell transplantation in children using TCR repertoire profiling. What the authors observed across the whole study: In some patients, high TCRbeta diversity at day 60 was attributed to recipient T cells and intrathymic progenitors that had survived conditioning. Over the following months the frequencies of hyperexpanded clones went down, and after one year T-cell counts and TCRbeta diversity were mostly credited to newly produced T cells. Apparently early alphabetaT-cell count recovery about two months after transplant reportedly relied on only several hundred rapidly expanded clones derived from non-depleted graft cells.

CDR1 and CDR2, per the germline V gene, are ENHRY and SYGVKD. The CDR3 holds 14 amino acids from the cysteine to the phenylalanine. CDR3 DNA is the only sequence kept; it has 42 bases, read in frame from the first base. Relative to germline, V is missing 5 bases and J is missing 4 bases, with 6 bases of the junction outside any gene match. The library was built by means of PCR. For sequencing, an Illumina HiSeq 2500 was employed. TCR library preparation used molecular barcoding, with unique molecular identifiers applied to normalize quantification of the TCRbeta repertoire. The public reads were reanalyzed by TCRdb: fastp trimming at Q25, MiXCR alignment, in-frame beta chains only. When rows share a CDR3 protein, they turn into one entry using the most common DNA and genes. The table for this sample lists more than 2,500 distinct CDR3 sequences; roughly 30% of them were counted only once. Less than 75% of the sample is in the top ten clones.

This sample's time point label indicates: day 60 (about 2 months) after transplantation. The treatment or condition tag for this specimen amounts to: allogeneic hematopoietic cell transplantation with graft depleted of TCRalphabeta T cells and CD19 B cells. TCRalphabeta/CD19-depleted allogeneic hematopoietic cell grafts were given to the transplant recipients, all of whom were children. The starting material was PBMCs, mostly from graft donor cells, obtained 60 days after TCRalphabeta/CD19-depleted stem cell transplant. The receptor was derived from a male patient aged 2 to 9 who had a stem cell transplant for acute myeloid leukemia, so the T cells may come from the graft donor. The rearranged segments are TRBV10-3 and TRBJ2-5; 8 central bases correspond to TRBD1. CDR3 region: CAISRAGGGETQYF. At the DNA level, the sequence is TGTGCCATCAGTCGGGCAGGGGGCGGAGAGACCCAGTACTTC.